This T cell receptor (beta chain) was profiled in a study of cytotoxic CD8 clonotypes in ibrutinib-treated CLL. Study-level background: Among the samples, the mean was roughly 280,000 productive templates and 75,000 to 95,000 productive rearrangements.

Trimming stripped 6 bases from V and 12 bases from J, with 15 bases between. The germline gives CDR1 SNHLY, CDR2 FYNNEI. This CDR3 is 12 amino acids long. Study-wide results and limits: Having risen at ibrutinib response, clonality had fallen back toward baseline by progression. Samples from sustained-remission and progressing patients were taken at different times.

T cells were sequenced at a targeted depth of 1 in 200,000 to 1 in 1 million. Produced via immunoSEQ multiplex PCR; TCRdb's table is partial and in-frame only. The table includes about 27,000 clones, almost 70% detected once. The table lists this clone with a few counts. Its target is not known. This chain links TRBV2 with TRBJ1-3, with D perhaps matching TRBD1 (5 bases). The material sequenced was PBMCs, taken after 24 months of ibrutinib treatment. This receptor was taken from a human donor with chronic lymphocytic leukemia. The CDR3 protein is CASSLGLRHIYF. CDR3 coding DNA: TGTGCCAGCAGCCTGGGACTTCGGCACATATATTTT.